This T cell receptor beta chain was retrieved from a study of cytomegalovirus exposure and HLA in healthy donors. There are a few counts of this clone. No antigen is known for it. Study outcomes and limitations: Investigators reported about 160 TCR beta chains as tied to cytomegalovirus. A later analysis found TCR association rates differed by HLA locus, highest for DRB1 and lowest for HLA-C.

These donors, healthy bone marrow donors, were studied. 60 Vbeta and 13 Jbeta primers were used in PCR. How the authors handled the data: There were about 86 million unique TCR beta chains by a later count, and approximately 12 million of them were shared. Sequencing was performed with immunoSEQ multiplex PCR; in TCRdb, only in-frame clones are kept and a portion is missing. That table furnishes V, J and clone size, whereas the DNA furnished D and trimming. The sample contains some 210,000 clones, about 83% of which appear only once. The sequenced sample was PBMCs. This clonotype was obtained from a woman in her 50s in good health and CMV-seropositive.

Here the CDR3 reads CAWSTPRVRNTIYF. In DNA form, the CDR3 reads TGTGCCTGGAGTACCCCCCGGGTTCGAAACACCATATATTTT. The chain employs TRBV30 and TRBJ1-3; unclear D gene. Germline V gene lookup returns CDR1 GTSNPN and CDR2 SVGIG (reference sequence). The CDR3 consists of 14 residues. V lost 2 bases, J lost 5 bases, and 13 bases lay in between.